The following is a TCR beta chain sequence with its context. What this receptor recognizes is not known. Just one base apart from a much larger clone, this may be a read error. TCR beta CDR3 regions were amplified from RNA transcripts. The TCR CDR3 was subjected to a first round of RT-PCR using the HTBI primer set and the Qiagen OneStep RT-PCR kit. Libraries were constructed in a second round of multiplex PCR, after which size selection and purification were performed. Sequencing of the libraries was done on an Illumina HiSeq2000 using paired-end 100 bp reads. Per the authors' processing: SOAPnuke was used to process the raw data, with reads discarded if the reads contained adapters or uncalled bases, had a mean Phred below 15, or lacked an exact constant-primer or identifier match. High-quality paired reads were merged using COPE v1.2.5, and each unique nucleotide sequence was defined as a clonotype. Clonotypes were aligned to IMGT TRBV, TRBD and TRBJ reference segments using MiTCR v1.1. Analysis was restricted to V-J combinations with a frequency above 0.0001, which covered about 99% of repertoires. A TCS score was defined as the ratio between F50 (clonal expansion) and ExV (chaos), using BLOSUM62-based TCRdist between CDR3 peptides within each V-J. Welch's t-statistics and random forest reduced just over 500 V-J features to under 15, which were used in a naive Bayes classifier (R e1071). TCRdb reprocessing: public reads trimmed at Q25 with fastp, clones called with MiXCR, in-frame beta chains kept. Entries that share a CDR3 protein sequence are merged under the most common genes and DNA. The authors' filters were not applied to this entry. This sample holds 300,000 to 450,000 distinct CDR3 sequences; roughly 15% were observed only once. The ten largest clonotypes hold 20% of the sample.

This specimen belongs to a study of T cells in Graves' hyperthyroidism and ophthalmopathy (dated by TCRdb to the late 2010s). About the investigation overall: Peripheral blood was collected at initial diagnosis, before any treatment. A discovery cohort of around 98 patients, about 40 with Graves' ophthalmopathy and about 60 with stable Graves' hyperthyroidism, was used to find distinguishing TCR V-J signatures. Prospective prediction of ophthalmopathy was tested in an independent validation cohort of 18 to 20 hyperthyroidism patients and 15 to 17 patients who later progressed to ophthalmopathy. For training and testing, the 100 patients in the discovery cohort were randomly divided in a 7:3 ratio. In addition, the study compared T-cell repertoires in thyroid tissue and in blood from several Graves' hyperthyroidism patients. After blood sampling, hyperthyroidism patients were treated with methimazole at a starting dose of 30 mg daily, and ophthalmopathy patients were treated with high-dose intravenous methylprednisolone. TCR Vbeta CDR3 sequencing of 135 peripheral blood samples (roughly 43 ophthalmopathy, 75 hyperthyroidism and roughly 17 progressor patients) is reported in the paper.

Moderately to severely active disease, a Clinical Activity Score of at least 3, a NOSPECS grade of at least 4, and a duration under 3 months were present in ophthalmopathy patients. Any patient with an uncontrolled infection, another autoimmune disease, pregnancy or lactation was excluded. Diagnoses were established on the basis of clinical symptoms, serum thyroxine and TRAb, thyroid ultrasound, and orbital computed tomography. PBMCs were separated from around 9.1 ml of fresh peripheral blood using Ficoll-Paque density gradient centrifugation. Trizol reagent was used to extract total RNA, and RNA quality was then checked on an Agilent 2100 Bioanalyzer. The research as a whole found: Sample size was not statistically predetermined, and blinding of investigators to group allocation was not performed. In validation, the model predicted progression to ophthalmopathy a median of 6.5 months before onset, with over 60% sensitivity and roughly 73% specificity. A model built on a 13 V-J signature distinguished ophthalmopathy from stable hyperthyroidism, reaching 87.88% sensitivity and 81% to 83% specificity in cross-validation and 80%/75% in testing. Most expanded thyroid clonotypes (frequency above 0.001) were also detected in blood, a finding suggesting that blood repertoires may reflect thyroid immune responses.

Sample: blood. This TCR derives from a young woman with Graves' ophthalmopathy.

The CDR3 reads as follows: CASRSDRGVFHTQYF. The bases read TGCGCCAGCCGGAGCGACAGGGGAGTGTTTCATACGCAGTATTTT. The chain is encoded by TRBV5-1 joined to TRBJ2-3, and 8 junction bases match TRBD1. The cysteine opens and the phenylalanine closes a CDR3 of 15 amino acids. Of all the DNA, just the CDR3 is kept, 45 bases in frame from base 1. CDR1 and CDR2 (SGHRS, YFSETQ) derive from the germline V gene. The V end gives up 7 bases and the J end 7 bases, leaving 14 bases in the junction not matched to a gene.